The count of the clone carrying this TCR beta chain is one. The sample contains more than one DNA sequence encoding this CDR3. This sample was included in a study of blood T cell repertoires in COVID-19. Study context: PBMCs, B-cell-depleted T cells, or T cells provided the cDNA or gDNA that made up the material.

In the original workflow: Nucleated cell counts were estimated from reference gene primer amplification. Libraries were prepared by immunoSEQ multiplex PCR; TCRdb keeps only in-frame clonotypes and omits some of them. The V and J calls and the clone size are those of that table, but D and trimming were determined from the DNA. The sample lists roughly 66,000 clones; around 82% were seen once. Sequenced sample: peripheral blood. This sequence was found in a woman aged 55-70 years with acute or convalescent COVID-19.

CDR3 protein: CASSLAGTPNTGELFF. DNA of the CDR3: TGCGCCAGCAGCTTGGCCGGGACTCCTAACACCGGGGAGCTGTTTTTT. The chain combines TRBV5-1 with TRBJ2-2, with TRBD2 as a possible D gene (6 bases). Germline V gene data show CDR1 as SGHRS and CDR2 as YFSETQ. This CDR3 comprises 16 residues. Trimming pared 0 bases from V and 2 bases from J, leaving 11 bases between.